These T cell receptor beta chains were read from a single sample in a study of cytomegalovirus exposure and HLA in healthy donors. TCRdb's copy holds only in-frame clones and misses some; the assay was immunoSEQ multiplex PCR. The data show fewer than 200,000 clones, with 12% seen just once and over 6.5% held by the top ten. Sequencing was performed on PBMCs. Receptors originate from a man aged 50 to 59 in good health and CMV-seropositive. Both conserved end residues are part of each CDR3. The D gene is left open where the match is weak. Rows may omit the clone size; those that give it use once, few, many or a size class.

TRBD1	TRBJ1-2	TRBV2	.	TGTGCCAGTACCTTTCAGGGGGCCCTTTCCTATGGCTACACCTTC	CASTFQGALSYGYTF
.	TRBJ2-5	TRBV28	few	TGTGCCAGCAGTCCGGGACTCAGAGAGAGGCAAGAGACCCAGTACTTC	CASSPGLRERQETQYF
.	TRBJ1-6	TRBV27	.	TGTGCCAGCAGTTCGACAGGACGAAATTCACCCCTCCACTTT	CASSSTGRNSPLHF
TRBD1	TRBJ1-2	TRBV4-1	.	TGCGCCAGCAGCCAAGGGGCAACAGGGGCCTGGTATGGCTACACCTTC	CASSQGATGAWYGYTF
.	TRBJ1-4	TRBV5-1	.	TGCGCCAGCACGGTAACAGGAGGAGGGGAAAAACTGTTTTTT	CASTVTGGGEKLFF
TRBD1	TRBJ2-7	TRBV30	.	TGTGCCTGGAGCGCCGACAGGGGAAACGAGCAGTACTTC	CAWSADRGNEQYF
TRBD1	TRBJ1-1	TRBV19	few	TGTGCCAGTAGTAGCCGGGACAGGAGCTCTTTAACACTGAAAGCTTTCTTT	CASSSRDRSSLTLKAFF
.	TRBJ1-5	TRBV15	few	TGTGCCACCAGCAGAGGTGTACAGGGACAACCCCAGCATTTT	CATSRGVQGQPQHF
TRBD1	TRBJ1-2	TRBV6-5	.	TGTGCCAGCAGGGACAGGGGGGATGGCTACACCTTC	CASRDRGDGYTF
TRBD1	TRBJ1-5	TRBV6-1	few	TGTGCCAGCAGGACAGGGGCGGGCAATCAGCCCCAGCATTTT	CASRTGAGNQPQHF
TRBD1	TRBJ2-3	TRBV10-3	.	TGTGCCATCAGGGACAGGGTGGGCACAGATACGCAGTATTTT	CAIRDRVGTDTQYF
TRBD2	TRBJ2-4	TRBV9	.	TGTGCCAGCAGCCCAAGCGAGGGCTCCCTAGCGGGGGGTCTAGCCAAAAACATTCAGTACTTC	CASSPSEGSLAGGLAKNIQYF
.	TRBJ1-2	TRBV2	few	TGTGCCAGTAGTACAGGGCGCTACACCTTC	CASSTGRYTF
.	TRBJ2-5	TRBV19	few	TGTGCCAGTAGTATCGGACACAGTAGACAAGAGACCCAGTACTTC	CASSIGHSRQETQYF
TRBD1	TRBJ1-2	TRBV7-2	.	TGTGCCAGCAGCTTCCAGGGGGAGTTTGCCTATGGCTACACCTTC	CASSFQGEFAYGYTF
.	TRBJ1-6	TRBV5-6	.	TGTGCCAGCAGACCTGCGGGGAGCTCCTATAATTCACCCCTCCACTTT	CASRPAGSSYNSPLHF
TRBD2	TRBJ2-1	TRBV2	.	TGTGCCAGCAGTCCAGTAGCGGGGGGGCCGAGGAATGAGCAGTTCTTC	CASSPVAGGPRNEQFF
.	TRBJ2-3	TRBV27	few	TGTGCCAGCAGTACAAGACACCGTGCTAGCACAGATACGCAGTATTTT	CASSTRHRASTDTQYF
.	TRBJ1-2	TRBV6-5	few	TGTGCCAGCAGTTACTCCGGTGGTGGCTACACCTTC	CASSYSGGGYTF
.	TRBJ1-1	TRBV5-4	few	TGTGCCAGCAGCTTGGCATGGGGGGACACTGAAGCTTTCTTT	CASSLAWGDTEAFF
.	TRBJ2-2	TRBV2	.	TGTGCCAGCAAGACAGACGGGGAGCTGTTTTTT	CASKTDGELFF
.	TRBJ1-1	TRBV7-9	.	TGTGCCAGCAGCTTCGAGGGAATCACTGAAGCTTTCTTT	CASSFEGITEAFF
TRBD2	TRBJ2-3	TRBV5-6	.	TGTGCCAGCAGCTCACTAGCGGGGGGGCTTCCAGATACGCAGTATTTT	CASSSLAGGLPDTQYF
.	TRBJ2-2	TRBV15	.	TGTGCCACCAGCAGAGGGATCTCTAGGGGTGACACCGGGGAGCTGTTTTTT	CATSRGISRGDTGELFF
.	TRBJ1-1	TRBV5-5	few	TGTGCCAGCAGCTTGGGGACAAGGGAGGGGACTGAAGCTTTCTTT	CASSLGTREGTEAFF
.	TRBJ1-6	TRBV2	.	TGTGCCAGCAGTGGGGTGGGAGATCCTAATTCACCCCTCCACTTT	CASSGVGDPNSPLHF
TRBD2	TRBJ2-5	TRBV7-9	few	TGTGCCAGCAGCGCACTAGCGGGGGGGCGAGAGACCCAGTACTTC	CASSALAGGRETQYF